The entry below gives a single T cell receptor (beta chain) sequence along with its context. Its specificity is unknown. This sample is part of a study of T cell responses to AZD1222 COVID-19 vaccine. Study information: It was second doses at about 4 or about 12 weeks that were pooled. Regarding the study as a whole: Among spike-specific TCRs, nearly half reportedly target unmutated variant regions. Spike-specific TCR breadth rose after two AZD1222 doses, and depth rose as well.

The CDR3 sequence is 16 residues long. V was pared by 6 bases and J by 2 bases, with 12 bases of the junction left unmatched. CDR1 is MDHEN and CDR2 is SYDVKM in the germline V gene. Clones were sequenced by immunoSEQ multiplex PCR, and TCRdb holds only the in-frame ones, with some missing. The sample shows about 110,000 clones, about 89% of them seen only once. The TCR sequence derives from an adult in good health. The V and J genes are TRBV28 and TRBJ2-7, with 8 nucleotides matching TRBD1. The sequencing here drew on peripheral blood, taken on day 0 of AZD1222 vaccination. CDR3 region: CASSPAPGQDTYEQYF. In DNA form, the CDR3 reads TGTGCCAGCAGCCCCGCACCGGGACAGGATACCTACGAGCAGTACTTC.